This T cell receptor beta chain emerged from a study of metastatic and nonmetastatic thyroid tumors. The CDR3 totals 15 residues. CDR1 is SGHAT and CDR2 is FQDESV in the germline V gene (reference sequence). The V end was cut by 4 bases, the J end by 9 bases, with 19 bases between. TCRdb recomputed clones from the PCR reads via MiXCR. This sample yields 15,000 or so clones, of which 25% to 30% are seen a single time; 10% to 15% belongs to the top ten. Thyroid surgery was preceded by no treatment in any patient. This clone came up a few times. The specimen sequenced was tumor tissue. The receptor was derived from a male donor with papillary thyroid cancer or a benign thyroid nodule (not recorded which). Some clones in this sample may be carry-over from other donors' samples. The chain recombines TRBV11-1 with TRBJ1-5; weak D call: TRBD1 (5 bases). CDR3 residues: CASSSERQPFGPQHF. CDR3 nucleotides: TGTGCCAGCAGCTCCGAAAGACAGCCCTTTGGGCCCCAGCATTTT.